Each of the 25 T cell receptor beta chains below was sequenced from the same sample in a study of CD8 T cells in Susac syndrome. After extraction with the RNeasy kit, roughly 0.5 to 1 ug of the RNA was reverse transcribed using random hexamers. From the immunoSEQ multiplex PCR reads, TCRdb called clonotypes with MiXCR, one entry per CDR3 protein. The sample contains roughly 150,000 distinct CDR3 sequences, roughly 94% of which appear only once. Sequencing was carried out using CD8+ T cells from PBMCs. The origin of the receptors is a human donor with multiple sclerosis.

The chain employs TRBV27 and TRBJ2-7; possibly TRBD2 for D (7 bases). The CDR3 is 12 residues long. Germline V lookup: CDR1 MNHEY, CDR2 SMNVEV (reference sequence). V dropped 8 bases and J dropped 6 bases, with 14 bases sitting between them. As DNA, the CDR3 is TGTGCCAGCGAAGGGGGGGATGGCGAGCAGTACTTC. It codes for CASEGGDGEQYF.

The chain combines TRBV27 with TRBJ1-5; D is unclear. The CDR3 is 14 amino acids. Trimming stripped 5 bases from V and 2 bases from J, with 10 bases between. Germline CDR1 is MNHEY and CDR2 is SMNVEV (reference sequence). The CDR3 DNA sequence: TGTGCCAGCAGTGACTCGACGGGCAATCAGCCCCAGCATTTT. The encoded protein is CASSDSTGNQPQHF.

The V gene is TRBV16, the J gene TRBJ2-1, with 11 bases that match TRBD2. V shed 4 bases, J shed 7 bases, and the junction held 6 bases outside the gene matches. In germline, CDR1 is KGHSY, CDR2 FQNENV. The CDR3 consists of 15 residues. The CDR3 coding sequence is TGTGCCAGCAGCCCGCGACTAGCGGGGAGGAATGAGCAGTTCTTC. This sequence encodes CASSPRLAGRNEQFF.

The V gene is TRBV12-3 or TRBV12-4, the J gene TRBJ2-7; 15 positions agree with TRBD2. The CDR3 is made up of 18 amino acids. Trimming took 5 bases from V and 0 from J; bases not matched to a gene: 8. The CDR3 spells CASSGGTSGGRSSYEQYF. CDR3 in DNA: TGTGCCAGCAGTGGCGGGACTAGCGGGGGGCGAAGCTCCTACGAGCAGTACTTC.

The chain is built from TRBV25-1 and TRBJ2-1; TRBD1 agrees at 7 bases. Germline lookup yields CDR1 MGHDK and CDR2 SYGVNS. The V segment lost 3 bases and the J segment 0 bases; nucleotides outside the gene matches: 5. The CDR3 has 16 amino acids. The CDR3 is CASSDRNRGSYNEQFF. CDR3 nucleotide sequence: TGTGCCAGCAGTGATCGGAACAGGGGCTCCTACAATGAGCAGTTCTTC.

The rearrangement links TRBV30 to TRBJ2-3, with a weak D call TRBD2 (7 bases). CDR3 length: 14 amino acids. V was cut by 1 base and J by 4 bases, with 12 bases left in between. Per germline, CDR1 GTSNPN and CDR2 SVGIG (reference sequence). As DNA, the CDR3 is TGTGCCTGGAGTGGGGGGGGCGGGCCAGATACGCAGTATTTT. It yields the protein CAWSGGGGPDTQYF.

V usage is TRBV20-1 and J usage is TRBJ2-3; 9 bases map to TRBD1. This CDR3 is built from 19 residues. Germline CDR1 DFQATT, CDR2 SNEGSKA (reference sequence). The V gene end was trimmed by 0 bases and the J gene end by 0 bases; junction bases not matched to a gene: 13. CDR3 amino acids: CSARDPGTGHHPSTDTQYF. The CDR3 DNA reads as TGCAGTGCTAGAGATCCTGGGACAGGGCACCACCCTAGCACAGATACGCAGTATTTT.

In DNA, the CDR3 is TGTGCCAGCAGCTTGGACAGGAGACAGTACGAGCAGTACTTC. Translating gives CASSLDRRQYEQYF. The chain couples TRBV13 to TRBJ2-7; TRBD1 matches 7 bases. The CDR3 loop spans 14 amino acids. The junction had 6 bases not matched to a gene; V was cut back by 3 bases and J by 4 bases. CDR1 PRHDT and CDR2 FYEKMQ come from the germline V gene (reference sequence). Supplemented by reference TRBV13 and TRBJ2-7, the full variable domain reads AAGVIQSPRHLIKEKRETATLKCYPIPRHDTVYWYQQGPGQDPQFLISFYEKMQSDKGSIPDRFSAQQFSDYHSELNMSSLELGDSALYFCASSLDRRQYEQYFGPGTRLTVT.

CDR3 loop: CSADEHSNQPQHF. CDR3 sequence (DNA): TGCAGTGCTGATGAACATAGCAATCAGCCCCAGCATTTT. This chain links TRBV20-1 with TRBJ1-5; D not certain. Germline values: CDR1 DFQATT, CDR2 SNEGSKA (reference sequence). The CDR3 runs to 13 residues. The V end lost 5 bases, the J end lost 0 bases, and 8 bases lay between the germline ends.

This chain uses TRBV29-1 with TRBJ1-1, with D perhaps matching TRBD1 (6 bases). The CDR3 has 14 amino acids. V shed 4 bases and J shed 7 bases, with 19 bases lying between them. The germline V gene has CDR1 SQVTM and CDR2 ANQGSEA. CDR3 coding DNA: TGCAGCGTTGGAAGACTCACTCAGGGGAATGAAGCTTTCTTT. This sequence encodes CSVGRLTQGNEAFF.

The rearrangement joins TRBV27 to TRBJ1-5; 9 bases are a match to TRBD1. The CDR3 sequence is 14 residues long. V dropped 4 bases and J dropped 7; count of bases not matched to a gene: 5. Germline loops: CDR1 MNHEY, CDR2 SMNVEV (reference sequence). As DNA, the CDR3 is TGTGCCAGCAGTTGGGACAGGGAGGGCCAGCCCCAGCATTTT. Translated: CASSWDREGQPQHF.

The rearrangement joins TRBV6-1 to TRBJ2-4; no definite D call. This CDR3 is 16 amino acids long. Trimming cost V 3 bases and J 8 bases, with 20 bases left between them. The germline CDR1 and CDR2 sequences are MNHNS and SASEGT. CDR3 DNA: TGTGCCAGCAGTGACTTGGGTATCCGACGCACGGACATTCAGTACTTC. The encoded protein is CASSDLGIRRTDIQYF.

The chain uses TRBV14 and TRBJ2-7; possibly TRBD2 for D (5 bases). The CDR3 contains 12 residues. The germline V gene has CDR1 SGHDN and CDR2 FVKESK. V shed 2 bases and J shed 9 bases, with 11 bases lying between them. DNA of the CDR3: TGTGCCAGCAGCCAACGACTAAAGGGGCAGTACTTC. Translation gives CASSQRLKGQYF.

The chain is built from TRBV19 and TRBJ1-5; the match to TRBD1 covers 8 bases. Germline V gene data show CDR1 as LNHDA and CDR2 as SQIVND (reference sequence). This CDR3 region has 14 residues. With V trimmed by 3 bases and J by 7 bases, 5 bases remained unmatched. The CDR3 reads CASSMDRAGQPQHF. The CDR3 bases are TGTGCCAGTAGTATGGACAGGGCAGGCCAGCCCCAGCATTTT.

The chain couples TRBV27 to TRBJ2-5, with TRBD2 as a possible D gene (7 bases). The CDR3 is 13 amino acids. Per the germline V gene, CDR1 is MNHEY and CDR2 is SMNVEV (reference sequence). Trimming pared 7 bases from V and 5 bases from J, leaving 14 bases between. The CDR3 DNA reads as TGTGCCAGCAAGATCAGGGGAGGGGAGACCCAGTACTTC. Residues: CASKIRGGETQYF.

The rearrangement links TRBV20-1 to TRBJ2-3; no firm D call. CDR3 size: 12 residues. Germline-derived CDR1 and CDR2 are DFQATT and SNEGSKA (reference sequence). V shed 7 bases and J shed 0 bases, with 8 bases lying between them. CDR3 coding DNA: TGCAGTGTTCAGACTAGCACAGATACGCAGTATTTT. Translated: CSVQTSTDTQYF.

V gene TRBV10-3 combines with J gene TRBJ1-2, with TRBD1 matching 7 bases. CDR3 size: 15 residues. With 3 bases clipped from V and 4 bases from J, the junction kept 8 bases outside the gene matches. In germline, CDR1 is ENHRY, CDR2 SYGVKD. The CDR3 nucleotides read TGTGCCATCAGTGACGGGGACAGCCGGTTCTATGGCTACACCTTC. It translates to CAISDGDSRFYGYTF.

The chain carries TRBV2 and TRBJ1-1; D is undetermined. Deletions cut 4 bases from V and 3 bases from J, with 12 bases between. The CDR3 length is 14 residues. CDR1 is SNHLY, CDR2 FYNNEI, per germline. The CDR3 nucleotides are TGTGCCAGCAGTGGGGCTTACGGGTACACTGAAGCTTTCTTT. This gives the protein CASSGAYGYTEAFF.

The V call is TRBV2, the J call TRBJ1-1; D perhaps matches TRBD1 (6 bases). The CDR3 consists of 15 residues. Germline V gene lookup returns CDR1 SNHLY and CDR2 FYNNEI. Trimming took off 9 bases at V and 2 bases at J, with 19 bases between the two ends. The CDR3 coding sequence is TGTGCCAGTATACCCCACAGGGATTATAACACTGAAGCTTTCTTT. Translated, it gives CASIPHRDYNTEAFF.

The gene calls are TRBV6-2 or TRBV6-3 and TRBJ1-2; 7 nucleotides line up with TRBD1. The CDR3 runs to 13 residues. Germline CDR1 reads MNHEY; CDR2 reads SVGEGT. V gave up 5 bases and J gave up 4 bases; unmatched junction bases: 4. The CDR3 DNA reads as TGTGCCAGCAGTCACGGGACAGTCTATGGCTACACCTTC. The encoded protein is CASSHGTVYGYTF.

The chain carries TRBV20-1 and TRBJ2-3; D gene uncertain. CDR1 is DFQATT and CDR2 is SNEGSKA in the germline V gene (reference sequence). The CDR3 extends over 11 amino acids. V lost 0 bases and J lost 5, with 3 bases in between. The CDR3 here is CSAREGDTQYF. Written as DNA, the CDR3 is TGCAGTGCTAGAGAGGGAGATACGCAGTATTTT.

The V call is TRBV29-1, the J call TRBJ1-2; 7 positions match TRBD1. The CDR3 loop spans 13 amino acids. Germline loops: CDR1 SQVTM, CDR2 ANQGSEA. V shed 7 bases and J 4 bases; nucleotides not matched to a gene: 9. The CDR3 sequence: CSGISTGLYGYTF. The CDR3 nucleotides read TGCAGCGGTATCTCGACAGGGCTCTATGGCTACACCTTC.

The chain carries TRBV11-2 and TRBJ1-5, with D hard to call. The CDR3 loop spans 15 amino acids. Germline CDR1 and CDR2: SGHAT and FQNNGV. Deletions cut 1 base from V and 0 bases from J, with 7 bases between. The CDR3 spells CASSLGGFSNQPQHF. Here the CDR3 DNA reads TGTGCCAGCAGCTTAGGAGGATTTAGCAATCAGCCCCAGCATTTT.

The chain combines TRBV19 with TRBJ1-5; D remains ambiguous. Trimming took off 4 bases at V and 9 bases at J, with 10 bases between the two ends. Germline lookup yields CDR1 LNHDA and CDR2 SQIVND (reference sequence). The CDR3 is 12 amino acids. The CDR3 here is CASSNSGLPQHF. In DNA, the CDR3 is TGTGCCAGTAGTAATTCCGGTTTGCCCCAGCATTTT.

This chain links TRBV2 with TRBJ2-1; no definite D call. Germline assignment: CDR1 SNHLY and CDR2 FYNNEI. With 11 bases removed from V and 3 bases from J, the gap between germline ends came to 8 bases. The length of the CDR3 is 11 residues. CDR3 in DNA: TGTGCCCCTGGGAACTACAATGAGCAGTTCTTC. Translating gives CAPGNYNEQFF.